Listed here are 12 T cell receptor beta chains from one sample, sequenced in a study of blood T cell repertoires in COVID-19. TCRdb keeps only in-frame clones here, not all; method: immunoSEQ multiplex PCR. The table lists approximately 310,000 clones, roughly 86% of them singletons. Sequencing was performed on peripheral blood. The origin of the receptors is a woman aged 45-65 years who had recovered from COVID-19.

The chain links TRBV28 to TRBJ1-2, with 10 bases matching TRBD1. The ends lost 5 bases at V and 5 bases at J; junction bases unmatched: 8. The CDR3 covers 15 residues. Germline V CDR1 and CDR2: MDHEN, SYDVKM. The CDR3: CASSIETGGPYGYTF. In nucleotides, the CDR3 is TGTGCCAGCAGTATTGAGACAGGGGGCCCGTATGGCTACACCTTC.

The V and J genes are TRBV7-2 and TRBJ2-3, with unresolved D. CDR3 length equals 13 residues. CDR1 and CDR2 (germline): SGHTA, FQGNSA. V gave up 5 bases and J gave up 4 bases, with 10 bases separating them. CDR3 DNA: TGTGCCAGCAGCGTGACTCCCGCAGATACGCAGTATTTT. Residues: CASSVTPADTQYF.

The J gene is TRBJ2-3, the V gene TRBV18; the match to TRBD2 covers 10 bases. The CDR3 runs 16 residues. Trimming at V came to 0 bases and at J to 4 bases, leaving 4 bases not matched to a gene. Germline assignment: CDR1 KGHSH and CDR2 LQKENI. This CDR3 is CASSPPVAGGADTQYF. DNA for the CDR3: TGTGCCAGCTCACCACCGGTAGCGGGAGGAGCAGATACGCAGTATTTT.

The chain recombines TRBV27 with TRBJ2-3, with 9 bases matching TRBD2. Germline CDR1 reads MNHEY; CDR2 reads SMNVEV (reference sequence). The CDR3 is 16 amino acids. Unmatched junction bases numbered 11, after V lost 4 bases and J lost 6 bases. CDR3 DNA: TGTGCCAGCAGTTCGCATGGGAGCGGGGGGAGGGATACGCAGTATTTT. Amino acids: CASSSHGSGGRDTQYF.

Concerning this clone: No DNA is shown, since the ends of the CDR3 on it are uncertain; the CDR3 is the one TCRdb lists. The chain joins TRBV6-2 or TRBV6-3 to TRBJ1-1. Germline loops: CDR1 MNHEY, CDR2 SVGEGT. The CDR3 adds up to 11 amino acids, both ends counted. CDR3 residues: CASSSSGKAFF.

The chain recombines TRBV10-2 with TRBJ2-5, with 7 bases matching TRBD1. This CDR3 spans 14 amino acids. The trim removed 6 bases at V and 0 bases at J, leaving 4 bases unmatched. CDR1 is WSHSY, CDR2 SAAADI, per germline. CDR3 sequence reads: CASRTGPDQETQYF. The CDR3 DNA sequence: TGCGCCAGCAGGACAGGGCCAGACCAAGAGACCCAGTACTTC.

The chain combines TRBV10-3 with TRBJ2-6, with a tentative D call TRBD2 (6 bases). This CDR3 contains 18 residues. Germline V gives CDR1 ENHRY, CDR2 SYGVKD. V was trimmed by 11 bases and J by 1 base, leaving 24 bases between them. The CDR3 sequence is CALGVRAFGRSGANVLTF. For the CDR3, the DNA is TGTGCCTTGGGTGTTAGGGCATTTGGGAGGTCTGGGGCCAACGTCCTGACTTTC.

This CDR3 reads CASSPPNSYEQYF. In nucleotides, the CDR3 is TGTGCCAGCAGCCCACCGAACAGCTACGAGCAGTACTTC. The V and J genes are TRBV11-3 and TRBJ2-7; D call uncertain. V was pared by 5 bases and J by 3 bases, with 11 bases between. From germline, CDR1 is SGHNT and CDR2 YENEEA. There are 13 residues in the CDR3.

The CDR3: CASSSRGANTGELFF. The CDR3, as DNA: TGTGCCAGCAGCTCCCGGGGGGCTAACACCGGGGAGCTGTTTTTT. This chain uses TRBV7-2 with TRBJ2-2; possibly TRBD2 for D (7 bases). V dropped 4 bases and J dropped 2 bases, with 11 bases sitting between them. Per germline, CDR1 SGHTA and CDR2 FQGNSA. The CDR3 runs 15 residues.

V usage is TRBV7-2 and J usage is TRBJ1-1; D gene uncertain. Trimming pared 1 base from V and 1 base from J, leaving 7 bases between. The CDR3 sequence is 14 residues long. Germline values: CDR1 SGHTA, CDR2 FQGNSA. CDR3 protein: CASSLVSQNTEAFF. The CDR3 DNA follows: TGTGCCAGCAGCTTAGTTTCCCAGAACACTGAAGCTTTCTTT. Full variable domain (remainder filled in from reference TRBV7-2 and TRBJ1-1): GAGVSQSPSNKVTEKGKDVELRCDPISGHTALYWYRQSLGQGLEFLIYFQGNSAPDKSGLPSDRFSAERTGGSVSTLTIQRTQQEDSAVYLCASSLVSQNTEAFFGQGTRLTVV.

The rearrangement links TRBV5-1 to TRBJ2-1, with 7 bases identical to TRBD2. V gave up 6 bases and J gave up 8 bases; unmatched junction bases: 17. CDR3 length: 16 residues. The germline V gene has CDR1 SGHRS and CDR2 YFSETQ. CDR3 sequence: CASTLSGRADIDEQFF. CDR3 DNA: TGCGCCAGCACCCTAAGTGGGAGGGCCGATATCGATGAGCAGTTCTTC.

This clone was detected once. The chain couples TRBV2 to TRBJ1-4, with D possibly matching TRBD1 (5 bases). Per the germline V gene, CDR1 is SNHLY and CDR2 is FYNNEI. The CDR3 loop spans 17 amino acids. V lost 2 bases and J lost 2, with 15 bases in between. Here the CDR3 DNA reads TGTGCCAGCAGTGAACTAGTGTGGGGACTGACTAATGAAAAACTGTTTTTT. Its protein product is CASSELVWGLTNEKLFF.